Below are 16 T cell receptor beta chains sequenced from a single sample in a study of blood T cell repertoires in COVID-19. Produced via immunoSEQ multiplex PCR; TCRdb's table is partial and in-frame only. The sample shows approximately 36,000 clones, less than 80% of them seen only once. The sample comprised peripheral blood. The receptor set was obtained from a man between 70 and 80 years old with COVID-19, enrolled during active disease.

The chain links TRBV7-9 to TRBJ1-2; TRBD1 aligns across 9 bases. The J segment lost 3 bases and the V segment lost 5 bases, leaving 10 bases of the junction unmatched. This CDR3 contains 16 residues. From germline, CDR1 is SEHNR and CDR2 FQNEAQ (reference sequence). CDR3 loop: CASSPARTGEDYGYTF. CDR3 in DNA: TGTGCCAGCAGCCCGGCCCGGACAGGGGAGGACTATGGCTACACCTTC.

This clone was seen a handful of times. The chain combines TRBV5-1 with TRBJ1-3, with D uncertain. The ends were cut back, 0 bases at V and 0 bases at J, with 10 bases in the middle. The CDR3 sequence is 16 residues long. CDR1 is SGHRS and CDR2 is YFSETQ in the germline V gene. This CDR3 is CASSLAIVNSGNTIYF. DNA for the CDR3: TGCGCCAGCAGCTTGGCCATAGTTAACTCTGGAAACACCATATATTTT.

DNA of the CDR3: TGTGCCAGCAGCCCAGCCGGGGTAGGAGGAAACACCATATATTTT. Its protein is CASSPAGVGGNTIYF. This chain links TRBV4-2 with TRBJ1-3, with D unresolved. This CDR3 is 15 amino acids long. Germline CDR1 is LGHNA and CDR2 is YNFKEQ. Trimming pared 4 bases from V and 4 bases from J, leaving 14 bases between.

The CDR3 DNA is TGCGCCAGCAGCCCCCCGGGACAGGCCATGAACACTGAAGCTTTCTTT. Its translation is CASSPPGQAMNTEAFF. The chain links TRBV4-1 to TRBJ1-1, with TRBD1 matching over 8 bases. This CDR3 spans 16 amino acids. Germline-derived CDR1 and CDR2 are MGHRA and YSYEKL. J lost 0 bases, V lost 4 bases, and 7 bases had no gene match.

The chain carries TRBV29-1 and TRBJ1-2, with TRBD1 identical over 11 bases. Losses at the gene ends were 4 bases for V and 4 bases for J; bases not matched to a gene: 5. The CDR3 length is 14 residues. Germline loops: CDR1 SQVTM, CDR2 ANQGSEA. The CDR3 bases are TGCAGCGTTGGAGGGACAGGGGGGGCCTATGGCTACACCTTC. It translates to CSVGGTGGAYGYTF.

The V gene is TRBV6-5, the J gene TRBJ1-1; D call uncertain. Germline V lookup: CDR1 MNHEY, CDR2 SVGAGI. Trimming took off 3 bases at V and 11 bases at J, with 10 bases between the two ends. This CDR3 contains 11 residues. The CDR3 loop is CASSYPGGAFF. The CDR3 nucleotides are TGTGCCAGCAGTTATCCAGGCGGGGCTTTCTTT.

In this sample, this clone turned up once. The chain is built from TRBV27 and TRBJ2-1; D uncertain. The CDR3 sequence is 16 residues long. CDR1 and CDR2 from the germline V gene are MNHEY and SMNVEV (reference sequence). Deletions cut 1 base from V and 0 bases from J, with 10 bases between. CDR3 protein: CASSLLIRSSYNEQFF. For the CDR3, the DNA is TGTGCCAGCAGTTTATTGATCCGGAGCTCCTACAATGAGCAGTTCTTC.

V gene TRBV7-2 combines with J gene TRBJ1-4; TRBD1 is a possible D gene (5 bases). The germline V gene encodes CDR1 SGHTA and CDR2 FQGNSA. Trimming pared 5 bases from V and 8 bases from J, leaving 12 bases between. The length of the CDR3 is 13 residues. The CDR3 DNA follows: TGTGCCAGCAGCGGGGCCTTACAAGAAAAACTGTTTTTT. Its translation is CASSGALQEKLFF.

The chain joins TRBV27 to TRBJ1-2; 9 nucleotides match TRBD1. The CDR3 has 17 amino acids. With 1 base clipped from V and 7 bases from J, the junction kept 13 bases outside the gene matches. The V gene's germline CDR1 is MNHEY and CDR2 SMNVEV (reference sequence). CDR3 amino acids: CASSLFLDRGRSGGYTF. CDR3 nucleotide sequence: TGTGCCAGCAGTTTATTTCTGGACAGGGGACGTTCGGGTGGCTACACCTTC.

This clone was seen more than once but under ten times. V is TRBV5-5 and J is TRBJ1-2; no clear D. Trimming removed 1 base at V and 8 bases at J, with 21 bases between. Germline CDR1 and CDR2: SGHKS and YYEKEE (reference sequence). There are 16 residues in the CDR3. The CDR3 loop reads CASSLNSRSRLGGYTF. CDR3 coding DNA: TGTGCCAGCAGCTTGAACTCCCGCTCGAGGCTTGGAGGCTACACCTTC.

The V call is TRBV10-3, the J call TRBJ1-4, with D unresolved. The CDR3 has 13 amino acids. The germline V and J ends were trimmed by 2 bases and 8 bases, with 9 bases remaining between them. Germline CDR1 and CDR2: ENHRY and SYGVKD. This CDR3 is CAISEQEEEKLFF. DNA of the CDR3: TGTGCCATCAGTGAGCAGGAGGAGGAAAAACTGTTTTTT.

The CDR3 bases are TGTGCCAGCAGTTCCCTTGTATACGAGCAGTACTTC. This sequence encodes CASSSLVYEQYF. The chain couples TRBV12-3 or TRBV12-4 to TRBJ2-7; D unresolved. The CDR3 has 12 residues. V was cut by 4 bases and J by 4 bases, with 8 bases left in between.

The V and J genes are TRBV18 and TRBJ2-1; TRBD2 matches at 7 bases. Germline values: CDR1 KGHSH, CDR2 LQKENI. With V trimmed by 1 base and J by 2 bases, 5 bases remained unmatched. The CDR3 spans 16 residues. CDR3 sequence (DNA): TGTGCCAGCTCACCACGAGCGGGATGGGCCTACAATGAGCAGTTCTTC. Translation: CASSPRAGWAYNEQFF.

The table lists this clone with a few counts. This chain joins TRBV5-1 and TRBJ2-3; possibly TRBD2 for D (6 bases). CDR3 length: 16 amino acids. The V end was cut by 3 bases, the J end by 4 bases, with 18 bases between. The V gene's germline CDR1 is SGHRS and CDR2 YFSETQ. The CDR3 DNA sequence: TGCGCCAGCAGCTCTGTAGGCGGGGCGCTCGCAGATACGCAGTATTTT. Translated: CASSSVGGALADTQYF.

The CDR3 loop reads CASSKALLDSNGYTF. For the CDR3, the DNA is TGTGCCAGCAGCAAAGCGCTTTTGGACAGTAACGGCTACACCTTC. The gene calls are TRBV21-1 and TRBJ1-2; the table's D call TRBD1 went unverified against the DNA. TRBV21-1 is annotated as a pseudogene. CDR3 length: 15 residues.

This clone was counted between two and nine times. The CDR3 coding sequence is TGTGCCAGCAGCCAAGCCCAGGTCCTGGAAGCTTTCTTT. Translation gives CASSQAQVLEAFF. This rearrangement joins TRBV4-2 to TRBJ1-1, with unresolved D. This CDR3 has 13 residues. Germline CDR1 LGHNA, CDR2 YNFKEQ. Deletions cut 1 base from V and 8 bases from J, with 11 bases between.